Below, 14 T cell receptor beta chains from the same sample are listed, as sequenced in a study of blood T cell repertoires in COVID-19. Generated by immunoSEQ multiplex PCR, the TCRdb table keeps only in-frame clones and is missing some. The sample yields approximately 250,000 clones, around 83% seen once. Source material: peripheral blood. The origin of the receptors is a man younger than 35 with active or convalescent COVID-19.

This chain connects TRBV11-2 to TRBJ1-1; no clear D. The V gene lost 0 bases and the J gene lost 5 bases, with 7 bases spanning the gap. The CDR3 is made up of 13 amino acids. The germline V gene encodes CDR1 SGHAT and CDR2 FQNNGV. This CDR3 reads CASSLDPMTEAFF. The CDR3 bases are TGTGCCAGCAGCTTAGATCCCATGACTGAAGCTTTCTTT.

V and J are TRBV6-5 and TRBJ2-7, with 12 bases fitting TRBD1. Germline assignment: CDR1 MNHEY and CDR2 SVGAGI. V dropped 4 bases and J dropped 6; count of bases not matched to a gene: 4. This CDR3 has 14 residues. CDR3 region: CASSSGTGGREQYF. DNA for the CDR3: TGTGCCAGCAGTTCCGGGACAGGGGGCCGCGAGCAGTACTTC.

This chain joins TRBV15 and TRBJ1-1; the D is unclear. The CDR3 loop spans 15 amino acids. V dropped 0 bases and J dropped 5 bases, with 13 bases sitting between them. From germline, CDR1 is LNHNV and CDR2 YYDKDF (reference sequence). Written as DNA, the CDR3 is TGTGCCACCAGCAGAGATCTGGGCACGCAAACTGAAGCTTTCTTT. This sequence encodes CATSRDLGTQTEAFF.

This clone was detected a few times. This sequence joins TRBV6-5 and TRBJ2-5, with D unclear. V was pared by 8 bases and J by 7 bases, with 17 bases between. The germline V gene has CDR1 MNHEY and CDR2 SVGAGI. There are 13 residues in the CDR3. The CDR3 DNA reads TGTGCCAGCTCACTATCCTTAACGGGGACCCAGTACTTC. Translating it yields CASSLSLTGTQYF.

This chain links TRBV24-1 with TRBJ2-3, with D possibly matching TRBD2 (6 bases). The CDR3 consists of 15 residues. Trimming removed 3 bases from V and 6 bases from J, with 15 bases in between. CDR1 is KGHDR, CDR2 SFDVKD, per germline. The CDR3 bases are TGTGCCACCAGTGATCGGGAGACGCTAGTGGATACGCAGTATTTT. This encodes CATSDRETLVDTQYF.

The chain employs TRBV2 and TRBJ2-1; D is perhaps TRBD2 (5 bases). V shed 8 bases and J shed 0 bases, with 11 bases lying between them. The CDR3 is 14 residues long. Germline CDR1 SNHLY, CDR2 FYNNEI. CDR3 residues: CASRAVSSYNEQFF. The CDR3 bases are TGTGCCAGCCGAGCGGTTAGCTCCTACAATGAGCAGTTCTTC.

This chain connects TRBV6-5 to TRBJ2-3; tentative D call: TRBD2 (5 bases). The V end was cut by 6 bases, the J end by 4 bases, with 8 bases between. There are 12 residues in the CDR3. Looked up from germline, CDR1 is MNHEY and CDR2 is SVGAGI. CDR3 bases: TGTGCCAGCAGAGGAGGCGCAGATACGCAGTATTTT. Translation gives CASRGGADTQYF.

The chain joins TRBV4-2 to TRBJ2-1; the D gene is possibly TRBD2 (6 bases). CDR3 length: 18 residues. The germline gives CDR1 LGHNA, CDR2 YNFKEQ. Trimming cost V 0 bases and J 6 bases, with 21 bases left between them. The DNA of the CDR3 is TGTGCCAGCAGCCAAGAACCGTGGGCGCCCGGAGGGGCCAATGAGCAGTTCTTC. Its translation: CASSQEPWAPGGANEQFF.

The chain recombines TRBV4-2 with TRBJ2-3, with D unresolved. This CDR3 spans 16 amino acids. With 1 base removed from V and 1 base from J, the gap between germline ends came to 12 bases. CDR1 is LGHNA and CDR2 is YNFKEQ in the germline V gene. This CDR3 is CASSQGSDPGTDTQYF. The CDR3 coding sequence is TGTGCCAGCAGCCAAGGAAGCGATCCGGGCACAGATACGCAGTATTTT.

This chain connects TRBV9 to TRBJ1-2; 8 bases fit TRBD1. The CDR3 has 14 residues. Per germline, CDR1 SGDLS and CDR2 YYNGEE. Trimming cost V 4 bases and J 5 bases; bases outside gene matches: 7. In nucleotides, the CDR3 is TGTGCCAGCAGCCTCGAGGACAGGGTTTATGGCTACACCTTC. Translated: CASSLEDRVYGYTF.

The chain employs TRBV7-9 and TRBJ1-5; D is perhaps TRBD1 (6 bases). Looked up from germline, CDR1 is SEHNR and CDR2 is FQNEAQ (reference sequence). The CDR3 extends over 15 amino acids. V lost 5 bases and J 5 bases, leaving 16 bases between the germline ends. The CDR3 DNA is TGTGCCAGCAGCCCCATCGGACAGAACGATCAGCCCCAGCATTTT. This codes for CASSPIGQNDQPQHF.

This sequence joins TRBV6-5 and TRBJ1-5; D remains ambiguous. The CDR3 has 15 amino acids. V shed 7 bases and J shed 2 bases, with 15 bases lying between them. In germline, CDR1 is MNHEY, CDR2 SVGAGI. CDR3 in DNA: TGTGCCAGCACCTTCGGGATTGGGGGCAATCAGCCCCAGCATTTT. Amino acid sequence: CASTFGIGGNQPQHF.

The chain uses TRBV3-1 (or the pseudogene TRBV3-2) and TRBJ1-1; D gene unclear. The CDR3 has 14 residues. V was shortened by 1 base and J by 4 bases, with 10 bases between the two germline ends. From germline, CDR1 is LGHDT and CDR2 YNNKEL (reference sequence). The chain's CDR3 is CASSQVVRSTEAFF. The CDR3 nucleotides read TGTGCCAGCAGCCAAGTCGTGCGGAGCACTGAAGCTTTCTTT.

This chain joins TRBV9 and TRBJ2-3, with TRBD1 matching over 11 bases. Germline CDR1 SGDLS, CDR2 YYNGEE. The CDR3 is 15 residues long. V shed 1 base and J 7 bases; nucleotides not matched to a gene: 5. The CDR3 DNA is TGTGCCAGCAGCGTAAGAGGGACAGGGGGAAATACGCAGTATTTT. Protein sequence: CASSVRGTGGNTQYF.